This TCR beta chain was found in a study of T cell changes during pregnancy in multiple sclerosis. CDR3 length equals 13 residues. Per the germline V gene, CDR1 is LNHDA and CDR2 is SQIVND (reference sequence). Germline trimming cut 6 bases from V and 8 bases from J; bases unmatched to any gene: 8. TCRdb's table, derived via immunoSEQ multiplex PCR, lists solely in-frame clones and lacks some. The data show around 42,000 clones, 91% seen once. The sequences come from CD4+ T cells from peripheral blood mononuclear cells, collected before pregnancy. This clonotype originated in a female donor with multiple sclerosis, enrolled in a pregnancy study. The chain employs TRBV19 and TRBJ1-2; 8 bases fit TRBD1. The CDR3 DNA follows: TGTGCCAGTAGCACCGGGACAGGTGGGGGCTACACCTTC. Translating gives CASSTGTGGGYTF.